What follows are 8 T cell receptor beta chains derived from one specimen sequenced in a study of T cell changes during pregnancy in multiple sclerosis. TCRdb's copy holds only in-frame clones and misses some; the assay was immunoSEQ multiplex PCR. Of approximately 70,000 clones in the sample, roughly nine tenths were seen once. The material was peripheral blood, obtained in the first trimester of pregnancy. Receptors originate from a female donor in good health, enrolled as a control in a pregnancy study.

This chain joins TRBV30 and TRBJ2-3, with a weak D call TRBD2 (6 bases). Trimming removed 3 bases from V and 6 bases from J, with 13 bases in between. CDR1 and CDR2 (germline): GTSNPN, SVGIG (reference sequence). This CDR3 region has 13 residues. The CDR3 is CAWSGGGPDTQYF. CDR3 coding DNA: TGTGCCTGGAGCGGAGGAGGGCCGGATACGCAGTATTTT. Full variable domain (remainder filled in from reference TRBV30 and TRBJ2-3): SQTIHQWPATLVQPVGSPLSLECTVEGTSNPNLYWYRQAAGRGLQLLFYSVGIGQISSEVPQNLSASRPQDRQFILSSKKLLLSDSGFYLCAWSGGGPDTQYFGPGTRLTVL.

This chain links TRBV23-1 with TRBJ1-5; D not certain. TRBV23-1 is noted as an ORF with a role that remains uncertain. The CDR3 is made up of 17 amino acids. V lost 0 bases and J 3 bases, leaving 15 bases between the germline ends. The CDR3 is CASSQSCSGPFNQPQHF. The DNA of the CDR3 is TGCGCCAGCAGTCAATCGTGTTCAGGCCCCTTCAATCAGCCCCAGCATTTT.

The V call is TRBV2, the J call TRBJ2-7; 7 bases map to TRBD1. J was trimmed by 0 bases and V by 6 bases; bases with no gene match: 8. This CDR3 comprises 15 residues. In germline, CDR1 is SNHLY, CDR2 FYNNEI. CDR3 amino acids: CASSETGFSSYEQYF. The CDR3, as DNA: TGTGCCAGCAGCGAGACAGGGTTCAGCTCCTACGAGCAGTACTTC.

The J gene is TRBJ2-1, the V gene TRBV27; 9 positions agree with TRBD1. Losses at the gene ends were 9 bases for V and 3 bases for J; bases not matched to a gene: 9. Germline assignment: CDR1 MNHEY and CDR2 SMNVEV (reference sequence). The CDR3 is made up of 15 amino acids. The CDR3 loop is CASHEGQGVYNEQFF. Written as DNA, the CDR3 is TGTGCCAGTCATGAGGGACAGGGTGTCTACAATGAGCAGTTCTTC.

This chain joins TRBV19 and TRBJ2-1; D uncertain. The CDR3 length is 15 residues. Trimming stripped 3 bases from V and 0 bases from J, with 9 bases between. The germline V gene has CDR1 LNHDA and CDR2 SQIVND (reference sequence). CDR3: CASSITFTSYNEQFF. The CDR3 nucleotides read TGTGCCAGTAGTATCACATTCACCTCCTACAATGAGCAGTTCTTC.

The J gene is TRBJ2-1, the V gene TRBV19; D might be TRBD2 (6 bases). V lost 0 bases, J lost 3 bases, and 15 bases lay in between. This CDR3 has 17 amino acids. Germline assignment: CDR1 LNHDA and CDR2 SQIVND (reference sequence). The CDR3 is CASSIDQDGSSYNEQFF. The CDR3 nucleotides read TGTGCCAGTAGTATAGATCAGGACGGGAGCAGCTACAATGAGCAGTTCTTC.

V usage is TRBV11-1 and J usage is TRBJ2-5, with 16 bases lining up with TRBD2. Trimming at V came to 4 bases and at J to 5 bases, leaving 4 bases not matched to a gene. The CDR3 covers 16 residues. Germline assignment: CDR1 SGHAT and CDR2 FQDESV (reference sequence). CDR3 loop: CASSSGLAGGPETQYF. The CDR3 DNA sequence: TGTGCCAGCAGCTCGGGACTAGCGGGAGGGCCGGAGACCCAGTACTTC.

The chain recombines TRBV11-3 with TRBJ2-5; unclear D gene. From germline, CDR1 is SGHNT and CDR2 YENEEA. Trimming shortened V by 0 bases and J by 2 bases, and 7 bases separated the two germline ends. This CDR3 region has 14 residues. In DNA, the CDR3 is TGTGCCAGCAGCTTAGATCGGGTACAAGAGACCCAGTACTTC. It yields the protein CASSLDRVQETQYF. Complete variable domain (other parts from reference TRBV11-3 and TRBJ2-5): EAGVVQSPRYKIIEKKQPVAFWCNPISGHNTLYWYLQNLGQGPELLIRYENEEAVDDSQLPKDRFSAERLKGVDSTLKIQPAELGDSAVYLCASSLDRVQETQYFGPGTRLLVL.